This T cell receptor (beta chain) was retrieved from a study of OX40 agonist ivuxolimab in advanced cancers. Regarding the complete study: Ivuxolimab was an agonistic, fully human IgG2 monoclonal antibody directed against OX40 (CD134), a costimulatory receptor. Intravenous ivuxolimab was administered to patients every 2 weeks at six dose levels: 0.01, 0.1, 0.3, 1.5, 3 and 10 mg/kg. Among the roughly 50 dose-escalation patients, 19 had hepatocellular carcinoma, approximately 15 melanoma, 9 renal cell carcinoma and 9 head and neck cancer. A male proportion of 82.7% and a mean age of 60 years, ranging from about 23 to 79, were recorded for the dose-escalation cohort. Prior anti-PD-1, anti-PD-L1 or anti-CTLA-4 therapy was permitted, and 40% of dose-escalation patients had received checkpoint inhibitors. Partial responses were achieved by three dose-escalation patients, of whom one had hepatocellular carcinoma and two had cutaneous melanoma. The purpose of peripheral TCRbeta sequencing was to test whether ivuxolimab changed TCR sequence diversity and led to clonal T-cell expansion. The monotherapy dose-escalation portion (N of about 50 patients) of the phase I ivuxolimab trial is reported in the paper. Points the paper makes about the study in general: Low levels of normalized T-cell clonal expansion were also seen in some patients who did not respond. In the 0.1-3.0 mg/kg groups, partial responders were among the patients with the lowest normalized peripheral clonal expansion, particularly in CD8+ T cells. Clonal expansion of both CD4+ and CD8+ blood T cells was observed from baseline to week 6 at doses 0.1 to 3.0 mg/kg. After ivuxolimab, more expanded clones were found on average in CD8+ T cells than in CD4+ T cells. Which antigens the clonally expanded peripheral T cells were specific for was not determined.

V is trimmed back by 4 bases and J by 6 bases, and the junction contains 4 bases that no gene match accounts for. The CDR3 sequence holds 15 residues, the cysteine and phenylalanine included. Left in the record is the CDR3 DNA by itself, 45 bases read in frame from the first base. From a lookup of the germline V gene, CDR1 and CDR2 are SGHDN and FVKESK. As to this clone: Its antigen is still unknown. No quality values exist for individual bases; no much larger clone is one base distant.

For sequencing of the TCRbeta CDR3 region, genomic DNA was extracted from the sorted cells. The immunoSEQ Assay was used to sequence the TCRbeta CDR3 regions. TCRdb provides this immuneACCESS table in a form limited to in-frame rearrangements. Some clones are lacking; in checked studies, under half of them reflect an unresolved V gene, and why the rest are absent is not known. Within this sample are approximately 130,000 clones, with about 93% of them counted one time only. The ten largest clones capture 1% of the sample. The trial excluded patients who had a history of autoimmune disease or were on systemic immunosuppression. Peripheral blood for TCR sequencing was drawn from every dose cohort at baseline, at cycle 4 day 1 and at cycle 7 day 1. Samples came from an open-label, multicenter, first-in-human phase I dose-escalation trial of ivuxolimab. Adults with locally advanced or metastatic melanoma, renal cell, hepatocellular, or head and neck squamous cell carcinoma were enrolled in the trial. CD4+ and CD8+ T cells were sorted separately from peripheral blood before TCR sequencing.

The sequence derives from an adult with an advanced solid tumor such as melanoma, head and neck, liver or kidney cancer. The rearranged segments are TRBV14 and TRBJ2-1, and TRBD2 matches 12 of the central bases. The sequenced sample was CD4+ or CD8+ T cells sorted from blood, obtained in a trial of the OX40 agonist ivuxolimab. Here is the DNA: TGTGCCAGCAGCCTGGGGACTAGCGGGTTCAATGAGCAGTTCTTC. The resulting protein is CASSLGTSGFNEQFF.